These T cell receptor beta chains were read from a single sample in a study of beta chain features in type 1 diabetes. Repertoires were generated with immunoSEQ multiplex PCR, while TCRdb's copy carries only in-frame clones and drops some. Of some 700,000 clones in the sample, 13% were seen once. The sample was naive CD4+ T cells from blood. These receptors all come from a man aged 18 to 30 with type 1 diabetes. Both conserved end residues are part of each CDR3.

>TRBV9
CASSRTSGEQYF
>TRBV7-8
CASSPGQGHASYNSPLHF
>TRBV7-7
CASQSGGGETQYF
>TRBV29-1
CSVEDRGSNTGELFF
>TRBV28
CASSPGGSLRYEQYF
>TRBV14
CASSQGLGTQYF
>TRBV30
CAWSVGLAGANVLTF
>TRBV6-5
CASSPGQGEGCTF
>TRBV9
CASSSQQELYGYTF
>TRBV19
CASSQGQGLNEQYF
>TRBV13
CASSLLTDTDTQYF
>TRBV19
CASSISRVAEAFF
>TRBV11-2
CASSPVLAGETQYF
>TRBV6-5
CASSYRDRGSFEQFF
>TRBV18
CASSLGQGNQPQHF
>TRBV11-2
CASSLDLGETQYF
>TRBV4-2
CASSQESSGAPAYYNEQFF
>TRBV30
CAWSGGGDAREAFF
>TRBV7-9
CASSRPSGAYNEQFF
>TRBV30
CAWSPPDRVTGWGYF
>TRBV5-1
CASSLAWQENTEAFF
>TRBV5-1
CASSLEGQNGYTF
>TRBV30
CASQGGSTDTQYF
>TRBV18
CASSPLDSLNEKLFF
>TRBV19
CASSMGASSNQPQHF
>TRBV19
CASNTGGPNEQYF
>TRBV4-1
CASSQVLLDRDTGELFF
>TRBV30
CAWTRPGELFF
>TRBV28
CASSGGGAGNTEAFF
>TRBV27
CATHGGGTDTQYF
>TRBV29-1
CSVQGATNEKLFF
>TRBV18
CASSPLQGDTEAFF
>TRBV6-5
CASSPGAGPIYEQYF
>TRBV5-4
CASPPPGLTSSYEQYF
>TRBV7-9
CASSSDTGEAFF
>TRBV16
CASSLLPGTEAFF
>TRBV29-1
CSVGDRGYGYTF
>TRBV9
CASSVAPAELAGASEQYF
>TRBV28
CASTELLAKNIQYF
>TRBV18
CASSPGQANEKLFF
>TRBV29-1
CSAPHRGGQDTQYF
>TRBV6-5
CATRAETQQFF
>TRBV18
CASSPPPGPGYNEQFF
>TRBV29-1
CSVVGARTDTQYF
>TRBV5-1
CASSPREGLYEQYF
>TRBV25-1
CASSIGGRPQETQYF
>TRBV30
CAWSQYHYEQYF
>TRBV7-2
CASSAGLVVYEQYF
>TRBV7-6
CASSLGLAGSETQYF
>TRBV4-2
CASSREVGIGLHF
>TRBV28
CASSPGTMSYEQYF
>TRBV30
CAYLGQGRGYTF
>TRBV13
CASSERTVPYEQYF
>TRBV5-6
CASNRPEGGHYGYTF
>TRBV30
CAWMTGGGTEAFF
>TRBV29-1
CSVLRDTNEKLFF
>TRBV10-3
CAISGTSGGYNEQFF
>TRBV11-3
CASSFLTGTGELFF
>TRBV2
CASTGGSGQPQHF
>TRBV30
CAWTTTRYEQYF